This entry describes one TCR beta chain. The antigen is not known. The germline V gene encodes CDR1 SNHLY and CDR2 FYNNEI. The CDR3 is made up of 12 amino acids. V dropped 8 bases and J dropped 7 bases, with 11 bases sitting between them. The sample is drawn from a study of T cell repertoires in cytomegalovirus infection. For the study at large: An indication of both CMV infection and matching HLA type came from public TCR beta signatures. Whole-study findings and limits: Of the TCR beta families, the public ones yielded a cumulative frequency that identified carriers of CMV plus the relevant HLA.

TCRdb passed the reads through MiXCR, listing each CDR3 protein once. This table has about 150,000 distinct CDR3 sequences, around 20% appearing once. This sequence joins TRBV2 and TRBJ2-2; maybe TRBD2 (6 bases). The sequenced sample was PBMCs. The sequence was obtained from a human donor in good health (CMV status not recorded). Some clones in this sample may be carry-over from other donors' samples. CDR3 in amino acids: CASGRGNGELFF. The CDR3 coding sequence is TGTGCCAGCGGTCGCGGGAACGGGGAGCTGTTTTTT. The whole variable domain, filled in from reference TRBV2 and TRBJ2-2, reads EPEVTQTPSHQVTQMGQEVILRCVPISNHLYFYWYRQILGQKVEFLVSFYNNEISEKSEIFDDQFSVERPDGSNFTLKIRSTKLEDSAMYFCASGRGNGELFFGEGSRLTVL.